These 27 T cell receptor beta chains came from one sample sequenced in a study of cytotoxic CD8 clonotypes in ibrutinib-treated CLL (dated by TCRdb to the early 2020s). Library generation was performed with the immunoSEQ multiplex PCR assay. TCRdb retrieved this table from immuneACCESS and kept in-frame rearrangements only. Not all clones are present; in checked studies, unresolved V genes account for under half, and no reason is known for the remainder. The sample profile shows about 130,000 clones; about 85% of them were found once. Around 3% of the sample belongs to the ten largest clones. The sample's time point, from its label and the paper: approximately 25 months on ibrutinib. This specimen was PBMCs, taken after 24 months of ibrutinib treatment. These receptors were taken from a human donor with chronic lymphocytic leukemia.

The V call is TRBV7-9, the J call TRBJ2-2; D not certain. With 3 bases removed from V and 5 bases from J, the gap between germline ends came to 13 bases. The V gene's germline CDR1 is SEHNR and CDR2 FQNEAQ (reference sequence). CDR3 length equals 15 residues. The CDR3 here is CASSFRRSGTGELFF. As DNA, the CDR3 is TGTGCCAGCAGCTTTAGGAGATCTGGAACCGGGGAGCTGTTTTTT.

This CDR3 reads CATSRSPGGREKLFF. CDR3 bases: TGTGCCACCAGCAGATCTCCAGGGGGAAGGGAAAAACTGTTTTTT. V is TRBV15 and J is TRBJ1-4; 7 bases line up with TRBD1. V shed 2 bases and J 8 bases; nucleotides not matched to a gene: 8. The germline CDR1 and CDR2 sequences are LNHNV and YYDKDF (reference sequence). The CDR3 totals 15 residues.

DNA for the CDR3: TGTGCCAGCAGCCCGACTAGCGGCACAGATACGCAGTATTTT. Amino acids: CASSPTSGTDTQYF. The chain combines TRBV7-2 with TRBJ2-3; 8 nucleotides align to TRBD2. The trim removed 5 bases at V and 1 base at J, leaving 2 bases unmatched. This CDR3 spans 14 amino acids. Germline V gives CDR1 SGHTA, CDR2 FQGNSA.

The V gene is TRBV5-1, the J gene TRBJ1-2; 11 positions agree with TRBD1. Germline lookup yields CDR1 SGHRS and CDR2 YFSETQ. V shed 0 bases and J 7 bases; nucleotides not matched to a gene: 11. The CDR3 extends over 17 amino acids. In DNA, the CDR3 is TGCGCCAGCAGCTTGGTCTCGATCGGGACAGGGGGTCCTGGCTACACCTTC. Its translation: CASSLVSIGTGGPGYTF.

V usage is TRBV7-9 and J usage is TRBJ1-4; D gene unclear. From germline, CDR1 is SEHNR and CDR2 FQNEAQ (reference sequence). The CDR3 has 14 residues. V dropped 5 bases and J dropped 8 bases, with 15 bases sitting between them. CDR3 coding DNA: TGTGCCAGCAGCCCCCTGGCTTTAGGGGAAAAACTGTTTTTT. Residues: CASSPLALGEKLFF.

The gene calls are TRBV5-6 and TRBJ1-2; D is ambiguous. The CDR3 is made up of 13 amino acids. The ends were cut back, 4 bases at V and 7 bases at J, with 14 bases in the middle. Germline values: CDR1 SGHDT, CDR2 YYEEEE. The CDR3 nucleotides are TGTGCCAGCAGCGGGTTTCGGGTGGGTGGCTACACCTTC. Its protein product is CASSGFRVGGYTF.

This chain uses TRBV7-2 with TRBJ1-2, with 7 nucleotides matching TRBD1. The CDR3 covers 16 residues. Germline trimming cut 5 bases from V and 1 base from J; bases unmatched to any gene: 10. The germline V gene has CDR1 SGHTA and CDR2 FQGNSA. The CDR3 DNA follows: TGTGCCAGCAGCCCCCGGACAGGAGATTTTAACTATGGCTACACCTTC. Translation: CASSPRTGDFNYGYTF.

The V gene is TRBV10-3, the J gene TRBJ1-2; TRBD1 might be the D (6 bases). The CDR3 consists of 16 residues. The ends were cut back, 1 base at V and 8 bases at J, with 20 bases in the middle. Germline CDR1 is ENHRY and CDR2 is SYGVKD. CDR3: CAISELGGIGLSGYTF. In DNA, the CDR3 is TGTGCCATCAGTGAGTTAGGGGGGATAGGGCTCTCCGGCTACACCTTC.

V is TRBV2 and J is TRBJ2-3; D is unresolved. Germline CDR1 and CDR2: SNHLY and FYNNEI. Trimming left V 3 bases short and J 3 bases short, with 7 bases between. The CDR3 has 13 amino acids. The CDR3 coding sequence is TGTGCCAGCAGTGAGTACCTGACAGATACGCAGTATTTT. Residues: CASSEYLTDTQYF.

The rearrangement links TRBV6-6 to TRBJ1-5, with no clear D. The CDR3 extends over 12 amino acids. Germline V gene data show CDR1 as MNHNY and CDR2 as SVGAGI (reference sequence). V was pared by 2 bases and J by 4 bases, with 3 bases between. CDR3 in DNA: TGTGCCAGCAGTTACGAGAATCAGCCCCAGCATTTT. Protein: CASSYENQPQHF.

The CDR3, as DNA: TGTGCCATCAGTGAAACGGGGTACGAGCAGTACTTC. It is translated as CAISETGYEQYF. The J gene is TRBJ2-7, the V gene TRBV10-3; possibly TRBD2 for D (5 bases). Germline loops: CDR1 ENHRY, CDR2 SYGVKD. This CDR3 has 12 amino acids. V was clipped by 3 bases and J by 4 bases, with 7 bases between them.

The rearrangement links TRBV7-6 to TRBJ1-3; possibly TRBD1 for D (5 bases). There are 16 residues in the CDR3. Germline CDR1 and CDR2: SGHVS and FNYEAQ. Between the trimmed V and J ends, which lost 4 bases and 2 bases, there was a span of 15 bases. The CDR3 DNA follows: TGTGCCAGCAGCTCTGCCCGAGGGGATACTGGAAACACCATATATTTT. It encodes CASSSARGDTGNTIYF.

The chain couples TRBV6-5 to TRBJ1-4, with a possible D match to TRBD1 (5 bases). Trimming took off 6 bases at V and 6 bases at J, with 17 bases between the two ends. The germline V gene has CDR1 MNHEY and CDR2 SVGAGI. The CDR3 consists of 15 residues. CDR3 DNA: TGTGCCAGCAGCCCGGGTTTCGGAGGGGATGAAAAACTGTTTTTT. It encodes CASSPGFGGDEKLFF.

J is TRBJ1-1 and V is TRBV7-2; D is ambiguous. The CDR3 length is 14 residues. Germline CDR1 is SGHTA and CDR2 is FQGNSA. V shed 1 base and J shed 2 bases, with 8 bases lying between them. The CDR3 region has the DNA TGTGCCAGCAGCTTAGTGGCAATTAACACTGAAGCTTTCTTT. It encodes CASSLVAINTEAFF.

Written as DNA, the CDR3 is TGTGCCATCAGTGAAACGGGAAAAAAACTGTTTTTT. Encoded protein: CAISETGKKLFF. The gene calls are TRBV10-3 and TRBJ1-4; D is unclear. V lost 3 bases and J lost 9, with 8 bases in between. Germline loops: CDR1 ENHRY, CDR2 SYGVKD. The CDR3 consists of 12 residues.

The chain uses TRBV6-5 and TRBJ2-5; maybe TRBD1 (6 bases). This CDR3 region has 14 residues. Deletions cut 7 bases from V and 6 bases from J, with 18 bases between. Germline V gene sequence: CDR1 MNHEY, CDR2 SVGAGI. The CDR3 DNA is TGTGCCAGCACCGCCGACAGGTGGGGGAAGACCCAGTACTTC. This encodes CASTADRWGKTQYF.

The V call is TRBV11-3, the J call TRBJ2-2; D ambiguous. Between the trimmed V and J ends, which lost 2 bases and 6 bases, there was a span of 4 bases. The germline CDR1 and CDR2 sequences are SGHNT and YENEEA. The CDR3 has 12 residues. CDR3 nucleotide sequence: TGTGCCAGCAGCTTAACGGCCGGGGAGCTGTTTTTT. Translating gives CASSLTAGELFF.

The chain employs TRBV5-6 and TRBJ2-1; D gene ambiguous. The V and J ends lost 6 bases and 8 bases respectively, with 9 bases between them. CDR3 size: 11 residues. Looked up from germline, CDR1 is SGHDT and CDR2 is YYEEEE. The chain's CDR3 is CASNWAHEQFF. CDR3 bases: TGTGCCAGCAACTGGGCGCATGAGCAGTTCTTC.

V gene TRBV5-1 combines with J gene TRBJ1-1, with D uncertain. CDR1 is SGHRS, CDR2 YFSETQ, per germline. CDR3 length: 13 amino acids. Trimming pared 3 bases from V and 0 bases from J, leaving 6 bases between. CDR3 sequence reads: CASSSGLNTEAFF. The CDR3 region has the DNA TGCGCCAGCAGCTCGGGATTGAACACTGAAGCTTTCTTT.

The sample holds many counts of this clone. The rearrangement links TRBV10-1 to TRBJ2-7; D is uncertain. V lost 4 bases, J lost 2 bases, and 9 bases lay in between. Looked up from germline, CDR1 is WNHNN and CDR2 is SYGVQD (reference sequence). This CDR3 has 13 amino acids. CDR3 loop: CASSVAGTYEQYF. The CDR3 DNA sequence: TGCGCCAGCAGTGTCGCAGGCACCTACGAGCAGTACTTC.

The V call is TRBV28, the J call TRBJ2-5, with D hard to call. V lost 4 bases to trimming and J lost 5 bases, with 5 bases between them. Germline V gene lookup returns CDR1 MDHEN and CDR2 SYDVKM. This CDR3 is 11 amino acids long. Here the CDR3 DNA reads TGTGCCAGCAGTTACACGGAGACCCAGTACTTC. It encodes CASSYTETQYF.

The chain links TRBV7-2 to TRBJ2-7, with 9 bases lining up with TRBD1. The CDR3 is 13 residues long. Germline CDR1 reads SGHTA; CDR2 reads FQGNSA. Losses at the gene ends were 5 bases for V and 5 bases for J; bases not matched to a gene: 4. CDR3 sequence: CASSATGGHEQYF. CDR3 bases: TGTGCCAGCAGCGCAACAGGGGGCCACGAGCAGTACTTC.

V usage is TRBV6-5 and J usage is TRBJ2-3; D unresolved. The CDR3 sequence is 16 residues long. Deletions cut 2 bases from V and 0 bases from J, with 12 bases between. In germline, CDR1 is MNHEY, CDR2 SVGAGI. The CDR3 sequence: CASSYDLDRSTDTQYF. DNA for the CDR3: TGTGCCAGCAGTTACGATCTGGACCGAAGCACAGATACGCAGTATTTT.

This chain joins TRBV20-1 and TRBJ1-2, with no clear D. Trimming took off 3 bases at V and 4 bases at J, with 6 bases between the two ends. Germline CDR1 is DFQATT and CDR2 is SNEGSKA (reference sequence). The CDR3 totals 11 residues. The chain's CDR3 is CSARLGYGYTF. CDR3 in DNA: TGCAGTGCTAGGCTGGGCTATGGCTACACCTTC.

The chain combines TRBV28 with TRBJ2-5, with 15 nucleotides matching TRBD2. Losses at the gene ends were 6 bases for V and 4 bases for J; bases not matched to a gene: 9. The CDR3 has 17 amino acids. Germline CDR1 MDHEN, CDR2 SYDVKM. The CDR3, as DNA: TGTGCCAGCAGACCCCGGACTAGCGGGGGGGCTAGAGAGACCCAGTACTTC. Translating gives CASRPRTSGGARETQYF.

The V gene is TRBV4-1, the J gene TRBJ1-3; 9 bases match TRBD1. Trimming removed 4 bases from V and 0 bases from J; junction bases left unmatched: 16. This CDR3 comprises 20 residues. Germline CDR1 and CDR2: MGHRA and YSYEKL. CDR3 bases: TGCGCCAGCAGCCGCGCCACGGGACAGGGAGCACCAAACTCTGGAAACACCATATATTTT. Translation: CASSRATGQGAPNSGNTIYF.

The chain is built from TRBV10-1 and TRBJ1-2, with no clear D. Germline CDR1 is WNHNN and CDR2 is SYGVQD (reference sequence). The CDR3 loop spans 12 amino acids. The V end was cut by 7 bases, the J end by 2 bases, with 8 bases between. The CDR3 DNA sequence: TGCGCCAGCAACCCGCGGAACTATGGCTACACCTTC. This encodes CASNPRNYGYTF.